The 19 T cell receptor beta chains below come from one sample, sequenced in a study of blood T cells in healthy people across ages. PCR was performed a second time for about 7 to 11 cycles using a sample-barcoded 5' primer and a J-beta primer mix. Via MiXCR, TCRdb re-called the 5' RACE reads, giving one row per CDR3 protein. The sample lists about 1.8 million distinct CDR3 sequences, approximately 50% occurring once. Sequencing was performed on blood. These receptor sequences come from a woman aged 40 to 49 in good health.

CDR3 nucleotides: TGTGCCAGCAGTGACGGCCCAGAGGCCGAGCAGTACTTC. Residues: CASSDGPEAEQYF. The chain combines TRBV6-2 or TRBV6-3 with TRBJ2-5; D ambiguous. The end of the DNA aligns better with TRBJ2-7, so the J call may be wrong. This CDR3 region has 13 residues. Looked up from germline, CDR1 is MNHEY and CDR2 is SVGEGT.

This clonotype was counted ten times or more. V gene TRBV7-3 combines with J gene TRBJ2-1; D ambiguous. This CDR3 region has 12 residues. V shed 2 bases and J shed 10 bases, with 9 bases lying between them. Per the germline V gene, CDR1 is SGHTA and CDR2 is FQGTGA. CDR3 in DNA: TGTGCCAGCAGCTTATCGTCCGGGGAGCAGTTCTTC. Its translation is CASSLSSGEQFF.

The chain couples TRBV29-1 to TRBJ2-5, with D perhaps assigned TRBD1 or TRBD2 (5 bases each). There are 13 residues in the CDR3. The germline CDR1 and CDR2 sequences are SQVTM and ANQGSEA. V lost 3 bases, J lost 6 bases, and 14 bases lay in between. CDR3 DNA sequence: TGCAGCGTTGAGGCAGGGCTCGGGAAGACCCAGTACTTC. It yields the protein CSVEAGLGKTQYF. Supplemented by reference TRBV29-1 and TRBJ2-5, the full variable domain reads SAVISQKPSRDICQRGTSLTIQCQVDSQVTMMFWYRQQPGQSLTLIATANQGSEATYESGFVIDKFPISRPNLTFSTLTVSNMSPEDSSIYLCSVEAGLGKTQYFGPGTRLLVL.

This clonotype has only a few counts. The chain carries TRBV7-9 and TRBJ2-5; the D gene is possibly TRBD1 (7 bases). Per the germline V gene, CDR1 is SEHNR and CDR2 is FQNEAQ (reference sequence). V gave up 1 base and J gave up 0 bases, with 12 bases separating them. This CDR3 has 16 residues. CDR3 nucleotides: TGTGCCAGCAGCTTAGTAACAGGGGAGGACCAAGAGACCCAGTACTTC. Its translation is CASSLVTGEDQETQYF.

This clonotype appeared a few times. This chain joins TRBV5-6 and TRBJ2-5; 7 bases are shared with TRBD1. Germline V gene lookup returns CDR1 SGHDT and CDR2 YYEEEE. V was clipped by 3 bases and J by 2 bases; unmatched bases: 7. The CDR3 totals 15 residues. The CDR3 DNA reads TGTGCCAGCAGCTACTCCGTGACAGGGCAAGAGACCCAGTACTTC. It yields the protein CASSYSVTGQETQYF.

This chain connects TRBV14 to TRBJ2-7; D remains ambiguous. Trimming shortened V by 1 base and J by 7 bases, and 14 bases separated the two germline ends. Germline loops: CDR1 SGHDN, CDR2 FVKESK. The CDR3 has 14 residues. CDR3 in DNA: TGTGCCAGCAGCCAAGCTTCCACCATGAATGAGCAGTACTTC. The encoded protein is CASSQASTMNEQYF.

The chain joins TRBV7-2 to TRBJ2-5, with 8 positions matching TRBD2. The germline CDR1 and CDR2 sequences are SGHTA and FQGNSA. The junction had 22 bases not matched to a gene; V was cut back by 2 bases and J by 5 bases. The length of the CDR3 is 20 residues. The CDR3 nucleotides read TGTGCCAGCAGCTTATTTACTAGGGAAGCGGGGGTTTCCCTGGGGGAGACCCAGTACTTC. Its translation is CASSLFTREAGVSLGETQYF.

J is TRBJ2-3 and V is TRBV3-1; no firm D call. The V end lost 0 bases, the J end lost 7 bases, and 11 bases lay between the germline ends. CDR3 length: 14 residues. Germline V lookup: CDR1 LGHDT, CDR2 YNNKEL (reference sequence). The CDR3 nucleotides are TGTGCCAGCAGCCAAGAACTGTTAGGGTATACGCAGTATTTT. Protein sequence: CASSQELLGYTQYF.

The chain is built from TRBV15 and TRBJ2-6; D unresolved. The CDR3 length is 15 residues. The germline V gene encodes CDR1 LNHNV and CDR2 YYDKDF (reference sequence). Trimming pared 0 bases from V and 2 bases from J, leaving 5 bases between. The CDR3 sequence is CATSRDMTGANVLTF. Written as DNA, the CDR3 is TGTGCCACCAGCAGAGATATGACTGGGGCCAACGTCCTGACTTTC.

The chain is built from TRBV6-4 and TRBJ1-2; no firm D call. V was clipped by 0 bases and J by 8 bases, with 10 bases between them. Germline V gene sequence: CDR1 MRHNA, CDR2 SNTAGT. This CDR3 has 13 amino acids. Written as DNA, the CDR3 is TGTGCCAGCAGTGACTCCTGGGTACACGGCTACACCTTC. Its protein product is CASSDSWVHGYTF.

The chain recombines TRBV4-1 with TRBJ1-2; possibly TRBD1 for D (5 bases). The CDR3 spans 14 residues. In germline, CDR1 is MGHRA, CDR2 YSYEKL. V lost 2 bases to trimming and J lost 8 bases, with 15 bases between them. The CDR3 loop reads CASSQRDVVSGYTF. The CDR3 DNA follows: TGCGCCAGCAGCCAAAGGGACGTAGTTTCAGGCTACACCTTC.

The chain links TRBV12-3 or TRBV12-4 to TRBJ1-2; no clear D gene. The CDR3 runs 13 residues. V shed 10 bases and J shed 7 bases, with 19 bases lying between them. CDR3 amino acids: CAISPTANRGYTF. CDR3 in DNA: TGTGCCATCAGCCCCACTGCGAATCGTGGCTACACCTTC.

This clonotype was seen only a few times. This chain joins TRBV21-1 and TRBJ2-1; TRBD1 was called by the table and not checked on the DNA. TRBV21-1 is shown as a pseudogene. There are 13 residues in the CDR3. Here the CDR3 DNA reads TGTGCCAGCAGCAAACTCAGGGGGCCTGAGCAGTTCTTC. Translation: CASSKLRGPEQFF.

This chain joins TRBV20-1 and TRBJ1-2, with a tentative D call TRBD1 (5 bases). Looked up from germline, CDR1 is DFQATT and CDR2 is SNEGSKA (reference sequence). V was shortened by 0 bases and J by 4 bases, with 12 bases between the two germline ends. The CDR3 covers 14 residues. The CDR3, as DNA: TGCAGTGCTAGAGAAACAGGTCTCGTCTATGGCTACACCTTC. Translation gives CSARETGLVYGYTF.

This chain joins TRBV6-5 and TRBJ1-6; D is perhaps TRBD1 (6 bases). With 2 bases removed from V and 9 bases from J, the gap between germline ends came to 14 bases. The CDR3 totals 15 residues. The germline V gene has CDR1 MNHEY and CDR2 SVGAGI. The CDR3 bases are TGTGCCAGCAGTTACCAGGACAGCTTGGTTTCACCCCTCCACTTT. Translation: CASSYQDSLVSPLHF.

This chain joins TRBV7-9 and TRBJ2-5; TRBD1 might be the D (5 bases). This CDR3 is built from 17 residues. Trimming left V 1 base short and J 2 bases short, with 17 bases between. The V gene's germline CDR1 is SEHNR and CDR2 FQNEAQ (reference sequence). CDR3 in amino acids: CASSLVGFRGQQETQYF. The CDR3 DNA sequence: TGTGCCAGCAGCTTAGTGGGGTTTAGGGGTCAGCAAGAGACCCAGTACTTC.

This clonotype was observed a single time. This rearrangement joins TRBV18 to TRBJ2-7; possible D gene TRBD2, 5 bases. This CDR3 spans 16 amino acids. Germline V gene sequence: CDR1 KGHSH, CDR2 LQKENI. Trimming shortened V by 1 base and J by 5 bases, and 18 bases separated the two germline ends. The CDR3 sequence: CASSPLGAGVPHEQYF. The CDR3, as DNA: TGTGCCAGCTCACCACTGGGCGCCGGGGTCCCCCACGAGCAGTACTTC.

V and J are TRBV5-1 and TRBJ2-3; a weak D match, TRBD2 (5 bases). The ends were cut back, 1 base at V and 6 bases at J, with 18 bases in the middle. This CDR3 has 16 residues. Per germline, CDR1 SGHRS and CDR2 YFSETQ. The CDR3 coding sequence is TGCGCCAGCAGCTTGAGTGTAATGGAGGCTCCCGATACGCAGTATTTT. It is translated as CASSLSVMEAPDTQYF.

The chain uses TRBV12-3 or TRBV12-4 and TRBJ1-2; 9 positions agree with TRBD1. This CDR3 is 15 amino acids long. Trimming at V came to 4 bases and at J to 5 bases, leaving 8 bases not matched to a gene. In nucleotides, the CDR3 is TGTGCCAGCAGTTCGCACAGGGGGCAGGGGTATGGCTACACCTTC. This translates into CASSSHRGQGYGYTF.